A single sample gave rise to the 9 T cell receptor beta chains below, sequenced in a study of blood T cell repertoires in COVID-19. Sequencing was performed with immunoSEQ multiplex PCR; in TCRdb, only in-frame clones are kept and a portion is missing. The sample has about 210,000 clones; more than 65% are singletons. Sequenced input: peripheral blood. The receptors stem from a man aged 45 to 65 with active or convalescent COVID-19.

The chain uses TRBV5-1 and TRBJ2-1; a weak D match, TRBD2 (6 bases). The ends were cut back, 0 bases at V and 0 bases at J, with 10 bases in the middle. The CDR3 runs 16 residues. Germline values: CDR1 SGHRS, CDR2 YFSETQ. The CDR3 sequence is CASSLVSSDSYNEQFF. The CDR3 DNA reads TGCGCCAGCAGCTTGGTTTCTAGCGACTCCTACAATGAGCAGTTCTTC.

CDR3 bases: TGTGCCAGCAGCTTGCGACGTCGGACAGGGGTTGCTTTCTTT. It yields the protein CASSLRRRTGVAFF. V and J are TRBV5-8 and TRBJ1-1; 9 bases fit TRBD1. Germline trimming cut 1 base from V and 11 bases from J; bases unmatched to any gene: 9. From germline, CDR1 is SGHTS and CDR2 YDEGEE. The CDR3 runs to 14 residues.

V is TRBV11-2 and J is TRBJ2-6, with no clear D. CDR3 length equals 15 residues. V lost 5 bases and J 0 bases, leaving 8 bases between the germline ends. CDR1 SGHAT and CDR2 FQNNGV come from the germline V gene. The CDR3 reads CASSAYSSGANVLTF. CDR3 bases: TGTGCCAGCAGCGCTTACTCCTCTGGGGCCAACGTCCTGACTTTC.

V and J are TRBV5-1 and TRBJ2-7; 7 bases match TRBD1. The J segment lost 6 bases and the V segment lost 2 bases, leaving 8 bases of the junction unmatched. Germline values: CDR1 SGHRS, CDR2 YFSETQ. The CDR3 is 14 residues long. The CDR3 here is CASSFGQDGREQYF. The CDR3 nucleotides read TGCGCCAGCAGCTTTGGACAGGATGGGCGCGAGCAGTACTTC.

The chain joins TRBV2 to TRBJ2-7, with D uncertain. Trimming shortened V by 6 bases and J by 3 bases, and 6 bases separated the two germline ends. Looked up from germline, CDR1 is SNHLY and CDR2 is FYNNEI. CDR3 length equals 11 residues. The DNA of the CDR3 is TGTGCCAGCAGCCCCCTCTACGAGCAGTACTTC. Its protein product is CASSPLYEQYF.

This clone was counted only a few times. The chain joins TRBV27 to TRBJ2-7, with 9 bases fitting TRBD2. The CDR3 spans 15 residues. Trimming at V came to 4 bases and at J to 4 bases, leaving 8 bases not matched to a gene. Germline CDR1 reads MNHEY; CDR2 reads SMNVEV (reference sequence). CDR3 loop: CASSSLASGDYEQYF. The CDR3 DNA is TGTGCCAGCAGTTCGCTGGCTAGCGGGGATTACGAGCAGTACTTC.

The rearrangement joins TRBV7-2 to TRBJ1-1; 7 bases are shared with TRBD1. V was pared by 2 bases and J by 0 bases, with 12 bases of the junction left unmatched. CDR1 is SGHTA and CDR2 is FQGNSA in the germline V gene. The CDR3 is made up of 18 amino acids. This chain's CDR3 is CASSLRGGLLTMNTEAFF. The CDR3 DNA is TGTGCCAGCAGCTTAAGAGGGGGCCTCCTGACAATGAACACTGAAGCTTTCTTT.

V is TRBV6-5 and J is TRBJ1-1; perhaps TRBD1 as D (5 bases). The CDR3 totals 16 residues. V lost 4 bases to trimming and J lost 4 bases, with 19 bases between them. CDR1 is MNHEY, CDR2 SVGAGI, per germline. CDR3 sequence: CASSFRTGQIGTEAFF. CDR3 nucleotide sequence: TGTGCCAGCAGTTTCCGTACAGGTCAAATCGGCACTGAAGCTTTCTTT.

The genes are TRBV11-2 and TRBJ2-5; D is possibly TRBD1 (7 bases). Trimming took 1 base from V and 5 from J, leaving 14 bases between them. This CDR3 contains 15 residues. The germline V gene has CDR1 SGHAT and CDR2 FQNNGV. Here the CDR3 DNA reads TGTGCCAGCAGCTTAGGTGACAGGGCGGGGGAGACCCAGTACTTC. Translated: CASSLGDRAGETQYF.